A single TCR beta chain is shown here with its context. Its specificity is unknown. This record belongs to a study of Ad26.COV2.S vaccination and SARS-CoV-2 variants. Study findings and constraints: Placebo recipients had lower spike-specific TCR breadth than vaccine recipients.

The germline V and J ends were trimmed by 5 bases and 7 bases, with 17 bases remaining between them. This CDR3 has 15 amino acids. In germline, CDR1 is SEHNR, CDR2 FQNEAQ (reference sequence). Here immunoSEQ multiplex PCR was the method, and the copy in TCRdb shows in-frame clones only, minus some. The sample lists 350,000 to 400,000 clones, 70% to 90% occurring once. The treatment is: 19 received Ad26.COV2.S at low or high dose, single or two shots; roughly 5 received placebo; per-sample allocation not given. Vaccine and placebo recipients were sampled on day 63 after the first injection. The chain has TRBV7-9 and TRBJ1-4; D call uncertain. The receptor was isolated from a person aged 18-60 years who received the Ad26.COV2.S COVID-19 vaccine or a placebo. The source was peripheral blood, collected in a trial of Ad26.COV2.S vaccine versus placebo. CDR3 in amino acids: CASSAAEGATEKLFF. The CDR3 DNA sequence: TGTGCCAGCAGCGCGGCGGAGGGAGCGACTGAAAAACTGTTTTTT.